Below, 17 T cell receptor beta chains from the same sample are listed, as sequenced in a study of T cell responses to AZD1222 COVID-19 vaccine. Sequencing used immunoSEQ multiplex PCR; TCRdb keeps in-frame clones, though not all of them. This table holds 150,000 or so clones, roughly nine tenths found once. The material sequenced was peripheral blood, taken on day 0 of AZD1222 vaccination. The receptors were gathered from an adult in good health.

This clone was seen just once. V is TRBV30 and J is TRBJ1-1; D is unresolved. V was shortened by 2 bases and J by 11 bases, with 12 bases between the two germline ends. The CDR3 contains 11 residues. Germline assignment: CDR1 GTSNPN and CDR2 SVGIG (reference sequence). CDR3 nucleotide sequence: TGTGCCTGGAGTAGCGGGGTTGGGGCTTTCTTT. Encoded protein: CAWSSGVGAFF.

The V gene is TRBV2, the J gene TRBJ1-5, with D unclear. The CDR3 is made up of 15 amino acids. Trimming cost V 4 bases and J 4 bases, with 14 bases left between them. Per germline, CDR1 SNHLY and CDR2 FYNNEI. The CDR3 bases are TGTGCCAGCAGTGTTGAATGGGATCCAAATCAGCCCCAGCATTTT. Translating it yields CASSVEWDPNQPQHF.

The V gene is TRBV6-5, the J gene TRBJ1-2; 7 nucleotides line up with TRBD1. V dropped 10 bases and J dropped 4; count of bases not matched to a gene: 6. The CDR3 loop spans 12 amino acids. CDR1 and CDR2 from the germline V gene are MNHEY and SVGAGI. CDR3 protein: CATRQGGYGYTF. Here the CDR3 DNA reads TGTGCCACCAGACAGGGAGGCTATGGCTACACCTTC.

This chain links TRBV11-2 with TRBJ2-1, with 12 bases matching TRBD2. The trim removed 1 base at V and 9 bases at J, leaving 1 base unmatched. In germline, CDR1 is SGHAT, CDR2 FQNNGV. The CDR3 contains 14 residues. The CDR3 region is CASSLGLAGVEQFF. The CDR3 nucleotides are TGTGCCAGCAGCTTAGGACTAGCGGGAGTTGAGCAGTTCTTC.

V and J are TRBV24-1 and TRBJ1-2; a possible D gene is TRBD1 (5 bases). Trimming removed 7 bases from V and 3 bases from J, with 14 bases in between. Germline V gene sequence: CDR1 KGHDR, CDR2 SFDVKD. The CDR3 covers 14 residues. The CDR3 bases are TGTGCCACCAGGGACACCAATAATGACTATGGCTACACCTTC. This codes for CATRDTNNDYGYTF.

The CDR3 spells CASRGSHNQPQHF. In DNA, the CDR3 is TGTGCCAGTAGGGGCAGCCATAATCAGCCCCAGCATTTT. The genes are TRBV19 and TRBJ1-5; D gene unclear. The CDR3 runs 13 residues. Germline V gives CDR1 LNHDA, CDR2 SQIVND (reference sequence). The V end was cut by 6 bases, the J end by 4 bases, with 10 bases between.

The chain joins TRBV28 to TRBJ1-2; D call uncertain. CDR1 and CDR2 from the germline V gene are MDHEN and SYDVKM. V lost 4 bases, J lost 6 bases, and 12 bases lay in between. This CDR3 region has 13 residues. The CDR3 is CASSSTNVNGYTF. In nucleotides, the CDR3 is TGTGCCAGCAGTTCCACAAATGTGAATGGCTACACCTTC.

This chain links TRBV7-2 with TRBJ1-3, with D unresolved. The V gene lost 5 bases and the J gene lost 4 bases, with 15 bases spanning the gap. This CDR3 is 15 amino acids long. Germline CDR1 SGHTA, CDR2 FQGNSA. This CDR3 reads CASSPRRVVGNTIYF. As DNA, the CDR3 is TGTGCCAGCAGCCCGAGACGGGTCGTCGGAAACACCATATATTTT.

The V gene is TRBV27, the J gene TRBJ2-7; D ambiguous. Trimming removed 6 bases at V and 6 bases at J, with 12 bases between. The CDR3 is made up of 12 amino acids. Germline V gives CDR1 MNHEY, CDR2 SMNVEV (reference sequence). The CDR3 loop reads CASRFLTGEQYF. The CDR3 DNA reads TGTGCCAGCAGGTTCCTGACCGGCGAGCAGTACTTC.

The J gene is TRBJ1-2, the V gene TRBV5-1; maybe TRBD1 (5 bases). In germline, CDR1 is SGHRS, CDR2 YFSETQ. The CDR3 totals 13 residues. V lost 3 bases, J lost 6 bases, and 12 bases lay in between. DNA of the CDR3: TGCGCCAGCAGCTCCCCGGCAGGGCATGGCTACACCTTC. This encodes CASSSPAGHGYTF.

The chain joins TRBV5-1 to TRBJ1-2, with 8 nucleotides matching TRBD1. This CDR3 is built from 18 residues. The germline V gene encodes CDR1 SGHRS and CDR2 YFSETQ. Trimming cost V 2 bases and J 8 bases; bases outside gene matches: 20. CDR3: CASSFWGHSGGAGRGYTF. The CDR3 DNA follows: TGCGCCAGCAGCTTTTGGGGCCACTCAGGGGGCGCCGGCCGCGGCTACACCTTC.

This clone has just one count. The chain links TRBV28 to TRBJ1-1; tentatively, D is TRBD1 (6 bases). The CDR3 loop spans 16 amino acids. Germline CDR1 reads MDHEN; CDR2 reads SYDVKM. The V gene lost 5 bases and the J gene lost 5 bases, with 21 bases spanning the gap. The CDR3 spells CASSPRTVGGRTEAFF. DNA of the CDR3: TGTGCCAGCAGTCCAAGGACAGTAGGGGGGCGGACTGAAGCTTTCTTT.

The chain has TRBV10-3 and TRBJ1-4, with D possibly being TRBD1 (5 bases). The CDR3 totals 12 residues. Germline-derived CDR1 and CDR2 are ENHRY and SYGVKD. Trimming shortened V by 6 bases and J by 6 bases, and 8 bases separated the two germline ends. CDR3: CAIRGLDEKLFF. DNA for the CDR3: TGTGCCATCAGGGGGCTGGATGAAAAACTGTTTTTT.

The chain employs TRBV4-1 and TRBJ1-3; a weak D match, TRBD1 (5 bases). V was pared by 0 bases and J by 0 bases, with 15 bases between. The length of the CDR3 is 18 residues. CDR1 and CDR2 from the germline V gene are MGHRA and YSYEKL. The CDR3 sequence is CASSQDLVGGYSGNTIYF. CDR3 nucleotides: TGCGCCAGCAGCCAAGATTTAGTTGGGGGTTACTCTGGAAACACCATATATTTT.

The chain employs TRBV15 and TRBJ1-1; 7 bases are shared with TRBD1. Losses at the gene ends were 3 bases for V and 7 bases for J; bases not matched to a gene: 8. The CDR3 spans 14 residues. Per germline, CDR1 LNHNV and CDR2 YYDKDF (reference sequence). CDR3 in amino acids: CATSRGRQGHEAFF. The CDR3 region has the DNA TGTGCCACCAGCAGGGGCCGACAGGGTCATGAAGCTTTCTTT. Full variable domain (remainder filled in from reference TRBV15 and TRBJ1-1): DAMVIQNPRYQVTQFGKPVTLSCSQTLNHNVMYWYQQKSSQAPKLLFHYYDKDFNNEADTPDNFQSRRPNTSFCFLDIRSPGLGDTAMYLCATSRGRQGHEAFFGQGTRLTVV.

The chain combines TRBV30 with TRBJ1-2, with D uncertain. Germline values: CDR1 GTSNPN, CDR2 SVGIG (reference sequence). Trimming left V 4 bases short and J 5 bases short, with 17 bases between. The CDR3 covers 14 residues. DNA for the CDR3: TGTGCCTGGACCCCCAAGGTCCCGGGGTATGGCTACACCTTC. Amino acids: CAWTPKVPGYGYTF. Full variable domain (missing parts from reference TRBV30 and TRBJ1-2): SQTIHQWPATLVQPVGSPLSLECTVEGTSNPNLYWYRQAAGRGLQLLFYSVGIGQISSEVPQNLSASRPQDRQFILSSKKLLLSDSGFYLCAWTPKVPGYGYTFGSGTRLTVV.

This chain connects TRBV5-4 to TRBJ2-5, with D unclear. Trimming shortened V by 4 bases and J by 2 bases, and 9 bases separated the two germline ends. Germline V gives CDR1 SGHNT, CDR2 YYREEE (reference sequence). The CDR3 extends over 13 amino acids. CDR3 sequence reads: CASSQLPQETQYF. In nucleotides, the CDR3 is TGTGCCAGCAGCCAGCTCCCGCAAGAGACCCAGTACTTC.